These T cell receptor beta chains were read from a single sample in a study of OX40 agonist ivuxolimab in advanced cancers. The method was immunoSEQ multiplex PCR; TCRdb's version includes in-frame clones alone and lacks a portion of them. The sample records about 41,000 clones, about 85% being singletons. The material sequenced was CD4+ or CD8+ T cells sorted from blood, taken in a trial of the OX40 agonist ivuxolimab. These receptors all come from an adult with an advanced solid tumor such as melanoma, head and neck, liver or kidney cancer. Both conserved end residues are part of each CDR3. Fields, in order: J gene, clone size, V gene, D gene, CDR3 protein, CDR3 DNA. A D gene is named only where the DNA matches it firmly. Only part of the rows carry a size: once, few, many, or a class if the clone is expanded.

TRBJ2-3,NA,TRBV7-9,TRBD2,CASSPRGGPDTQYF,TGTGCCAGCAGCCCTCGGGGGGGCCCAGATACGCAGTATTTT
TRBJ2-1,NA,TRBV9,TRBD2,CASSVRLAGGDEQFF,TGTGCCAGCAGCGTCAGACTAGCGGGAGGAGATGAGCAGTTCTTC
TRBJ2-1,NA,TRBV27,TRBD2,CASSLASGRVNEQFF,TGTGCCAGCAGTTTAGCTAGCGGGAGGGTCAATGAGCAGTTCTTC
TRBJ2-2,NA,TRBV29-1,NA,CSVLGNTGELFF,TGCAGCGTCCTAGGGAACACCGGGGAGCTGTTTTTT
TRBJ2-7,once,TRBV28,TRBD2,CASKRGTTLYEQYF,TGTGCCAGCAAAAGAGGGACTACCCTCTACGAGCAGTACTTC
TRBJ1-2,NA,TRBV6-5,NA,CASSYPRTYSRGYTF,TGTGCCAGCAGTTACCCCAGGACGTACTCCCGGGGCTACACCTTC
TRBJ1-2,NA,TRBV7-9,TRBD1,CASSSGTGRANYGYTF,TGTGCCAGCAGCTCCGGGACAGGGAGGGCTAACTATGGCTACACCTTC
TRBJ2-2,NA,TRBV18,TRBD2,CASSPGGLAGVDTGELFF,TGTGCCAGCTCACCTGGGGGACTAGCGGGAGTCGACACCGGGGAGCTGTTTTTT
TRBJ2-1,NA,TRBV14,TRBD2,CASSHSPGLPSRNEQFF,TGTGCCAGCAGCCATTCCCCGGGACTACCATCCCGCAATGAGCAGTTCTTC
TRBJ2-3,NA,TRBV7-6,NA,CASSLVVGVGQTDTQYF,TGTGCCAGCAGCTTAGTCGTGGGGGTCGGGCAGACAGATACGCAGTATTTT
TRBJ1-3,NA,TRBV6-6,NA,CAGSYGHLHPGGYF,TGTGCCGGCAGTTACGGACATCTCCACCCCGGCGGATATTTT
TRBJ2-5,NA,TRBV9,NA,CASGGETQYF,TGTGCCAGCGGGGGTGAGACCCAGTACTTC
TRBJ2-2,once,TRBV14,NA,CASNAYSNGELFF,TGTGCCAGCAACGCCTACTCGAACGGGGAGCTGTTTTTT
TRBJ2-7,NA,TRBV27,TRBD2,CASSPGLAGVGEQYF,TGTGCCAGCAGTCCGGGACTAGCGGGAGTTGGAGAGCAGTACTTC
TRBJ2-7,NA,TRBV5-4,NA,CASSGAGKDEQYF,TGTGCCAGCAGTGGGGCAGGGAAAGACGAGCAGTACTTC
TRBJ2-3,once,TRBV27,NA,CASSSPRPGSSTDTQYF,TGTGCCAGCAGTTCCCCCCGTCCCGGCAGTAGCACAGATACGCAGTATTTT